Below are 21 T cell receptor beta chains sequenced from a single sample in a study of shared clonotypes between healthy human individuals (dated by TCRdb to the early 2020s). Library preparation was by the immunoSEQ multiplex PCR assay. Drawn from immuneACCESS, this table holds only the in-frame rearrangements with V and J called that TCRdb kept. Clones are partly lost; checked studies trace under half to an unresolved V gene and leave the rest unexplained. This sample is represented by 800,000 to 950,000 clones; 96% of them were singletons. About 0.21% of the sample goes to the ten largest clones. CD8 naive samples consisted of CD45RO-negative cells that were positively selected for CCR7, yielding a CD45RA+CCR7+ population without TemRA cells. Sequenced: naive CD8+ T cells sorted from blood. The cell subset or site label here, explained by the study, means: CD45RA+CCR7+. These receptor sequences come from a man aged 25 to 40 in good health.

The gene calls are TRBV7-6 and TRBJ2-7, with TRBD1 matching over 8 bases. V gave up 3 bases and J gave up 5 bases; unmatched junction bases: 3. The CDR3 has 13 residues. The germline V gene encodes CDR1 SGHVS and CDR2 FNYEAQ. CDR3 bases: TGTGCCAGCAGCTTCGGACAGGGAGACGAGCAGTACTTC. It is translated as CASSFGQGDEQYF.

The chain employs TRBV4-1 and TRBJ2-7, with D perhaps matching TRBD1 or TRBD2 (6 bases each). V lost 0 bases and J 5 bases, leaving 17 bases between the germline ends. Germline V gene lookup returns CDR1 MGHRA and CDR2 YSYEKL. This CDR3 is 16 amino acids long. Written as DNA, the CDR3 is TGCGCCAGCAGCCAAGATCCTGGGGGGCGCTTGAACGAGCAGTACTTC. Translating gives CASSQDPGGRLNEQYF.

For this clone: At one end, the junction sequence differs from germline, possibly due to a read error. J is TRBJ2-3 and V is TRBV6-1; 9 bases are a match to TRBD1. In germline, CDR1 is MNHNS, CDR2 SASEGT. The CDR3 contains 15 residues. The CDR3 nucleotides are TGTGCCAGCAGCGAAGACAGGGGGGTTATGGATACGCAGTATTTT. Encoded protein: CASSEDRGVMDTQYF.

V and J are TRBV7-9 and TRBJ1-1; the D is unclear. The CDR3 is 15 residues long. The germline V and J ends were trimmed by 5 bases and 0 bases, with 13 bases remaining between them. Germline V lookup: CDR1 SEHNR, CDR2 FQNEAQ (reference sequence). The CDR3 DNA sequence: TGTGCCAGCAGCCCGCGGACGGGTATGAACACTGAAGCTTTCTTT. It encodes CASSPRTGMNTEAFF. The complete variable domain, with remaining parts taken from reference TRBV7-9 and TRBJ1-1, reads DTGVSQNPRHKITKRGQNVTFRCDPISEHNRLYWYRQTLGQGPEFLTYFQNEAQLEKSRLLSDRFSAERPKGSFSTLEIQRTEQGDSAMYLCASSPRTGMNTEAFFGQGTRLTVV.

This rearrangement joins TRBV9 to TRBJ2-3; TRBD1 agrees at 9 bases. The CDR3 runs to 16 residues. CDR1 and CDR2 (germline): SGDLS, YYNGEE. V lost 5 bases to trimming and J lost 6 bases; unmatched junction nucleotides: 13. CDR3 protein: CASRGQGGLTADTQYF. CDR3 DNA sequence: TGTGCCAGCAGGGGACAGGGCGGTCTAACAGCGGATACGCAGTATTTT.

The CDR3 loop is CASSGNGNYGYTF. The CDR3 nucleotides read TGTGCCAGCAGCGGAAATGGAAACTATGGCTACACCTTC. This chain joins TRBV7-2 and TRBJ1-2, with D unclear. This CDR3 region has 13 residues. The germline V and J ends were trimmed by 5 bases and 2 bases, with 9 bases remaining between them. Germline CDR1 and CDR2: SGHTA and FQGNSA. The full variable domain, rest sourced from reference TRBV7-2 and TRBJ1-2, is GAGVSQSPSNKVTEKGKDVELRCDPISGHTALYWYRQSLGQGLEFLIYFQGNSAPDKSGLPSDRFSAERTGGSVSTLTIQRTQQEDSAVYLCASSGNGNYGYTFGSGTRLTVV.

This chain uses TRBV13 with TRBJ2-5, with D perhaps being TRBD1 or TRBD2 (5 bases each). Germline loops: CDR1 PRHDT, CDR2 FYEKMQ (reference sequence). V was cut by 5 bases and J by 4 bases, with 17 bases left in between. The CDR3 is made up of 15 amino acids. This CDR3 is CASSVAGTGPETQYF. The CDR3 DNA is TGTGCCAGCAGCGTCGCCGGGACCGGGCCAGAGACCCAGTACTTC.

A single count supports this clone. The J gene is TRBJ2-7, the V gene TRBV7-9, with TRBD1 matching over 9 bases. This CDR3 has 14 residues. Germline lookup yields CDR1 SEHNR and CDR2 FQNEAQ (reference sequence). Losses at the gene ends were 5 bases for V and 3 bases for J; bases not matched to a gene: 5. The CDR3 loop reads CASSMPGQGYEQYF. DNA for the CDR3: TGTGCCAGCAGCATGCCGGGACAGGGCTACGAGCAGTACTTC.

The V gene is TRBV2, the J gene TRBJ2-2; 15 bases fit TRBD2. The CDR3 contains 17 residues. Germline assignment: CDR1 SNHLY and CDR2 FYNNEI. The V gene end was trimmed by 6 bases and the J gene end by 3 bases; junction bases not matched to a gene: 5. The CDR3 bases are TGTGCCAGCAGCCCGGGACTAGCGGGAGGATACACCGGGGAGCTGTTTTTT. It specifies CASSPGLAGGYTGELFF.

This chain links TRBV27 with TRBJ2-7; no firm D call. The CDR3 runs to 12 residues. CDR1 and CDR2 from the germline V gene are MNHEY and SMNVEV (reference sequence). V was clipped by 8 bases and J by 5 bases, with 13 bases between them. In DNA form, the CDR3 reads TGTGCCAGCGGGATTTCAGGCAACGAGCAGTACTTC. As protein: CASGISGNEQYF.

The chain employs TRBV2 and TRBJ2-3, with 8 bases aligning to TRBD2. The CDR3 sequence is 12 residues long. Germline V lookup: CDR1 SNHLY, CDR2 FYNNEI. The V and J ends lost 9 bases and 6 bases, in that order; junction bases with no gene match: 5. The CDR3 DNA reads TGTGCCAGTCCGGGCGGGAGGGATACGCAGTATTTT. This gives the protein CASPGGRDTQYF.

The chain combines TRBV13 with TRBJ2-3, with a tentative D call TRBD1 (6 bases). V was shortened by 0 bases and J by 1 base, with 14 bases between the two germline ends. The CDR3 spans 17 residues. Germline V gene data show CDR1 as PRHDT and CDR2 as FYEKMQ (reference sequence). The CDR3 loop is CASSLGQGMRGTDTQYF. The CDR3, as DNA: TGTGCCAGCAGCTTAGGACAGGGTATGAGGGGCACAGATACGCAGTATTTT.

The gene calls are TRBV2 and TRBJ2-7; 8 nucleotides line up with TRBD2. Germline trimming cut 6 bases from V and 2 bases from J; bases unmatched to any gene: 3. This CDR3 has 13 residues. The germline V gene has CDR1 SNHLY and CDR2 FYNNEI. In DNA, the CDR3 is TGTGCCAGCAGACTAGCGGCTACCTACGAGCAGTACTTC. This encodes CASRLAATYEQYF.

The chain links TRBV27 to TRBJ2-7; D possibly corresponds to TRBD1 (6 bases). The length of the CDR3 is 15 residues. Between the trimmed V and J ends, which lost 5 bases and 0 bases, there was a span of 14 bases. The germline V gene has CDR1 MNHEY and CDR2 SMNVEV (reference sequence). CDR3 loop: CASSPLGAGSYEQYF. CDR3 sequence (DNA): TGTGCCAGCAGTCCCCTGGGGGCGGGCTCCTACGAGCAGTACTTC.

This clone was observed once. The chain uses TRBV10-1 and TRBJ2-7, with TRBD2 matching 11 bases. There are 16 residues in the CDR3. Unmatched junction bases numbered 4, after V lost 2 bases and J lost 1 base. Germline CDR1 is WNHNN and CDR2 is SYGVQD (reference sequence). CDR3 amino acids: CASSEELAGGSYEQYF. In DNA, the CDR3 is TGCGCCAGCAGTGAGGAGCTAGCGGGAGGTTCCTACGAGCAGTACTTC.

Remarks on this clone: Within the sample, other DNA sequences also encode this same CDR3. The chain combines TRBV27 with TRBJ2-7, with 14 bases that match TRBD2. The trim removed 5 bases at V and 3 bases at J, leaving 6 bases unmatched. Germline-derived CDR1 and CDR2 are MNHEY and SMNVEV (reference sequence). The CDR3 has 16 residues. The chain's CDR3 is CASSPLGTSGSYEQYF. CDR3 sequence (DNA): TGTGCCAGCAGTCCCCTTGGGACTAGCGGGAGCTACGAGCAGTACTTC.

CDR3 region: CASSGRLAGDLGHNEQFF. The CDR3 nucleotides read TGTGCCAGCAGCGGCCGACTAGCGGGAGATCTTGGCCACAATGAGCAGTTCTTC. The chain recombines TRBV9 with TRBJ2-1; 12 positions match TRBD2. CDR1 is SGDLS and CDR2 is YYNGEE in the germline V gene. V lost 3 bases, J lost 5 bases, and 12 bases stayed unmatched. The CDR3 is 18 amino acids.

The CDR3 bases are TGTGCCAGCAGTCCATTACGGACAGGGGGGACTGAAGCTTTCTTT. Protein product: CASSPLRTGGTEAFF. The chain couples TRBV27 to TRBJ1-1; 10 nucleotides agree with TRBD1. The CDR3 totals 15 residues. The V gene's germline CDR1 is MNHEY and CDR2 SMNVEV (reference sequence). The ends lost 5 bases at V and 5 bases at J; junction bases unmatched: 8.

The CDR3 spells CASSKGATVGLAGGFYEQYF. The CDR3 DNA is TGTGCCAGCAGCAAAGGGGCGACTGTGGGACTAGCGGGAGGCTTCTACGAGCAGTACTTC. The chain joins TRBV21-1 to TRBJ2-7; the DNA was not used to check the table's D call, TRBD2. TRBV21-1 is recorded as a pseudogene. CDR3 length: 20 amino acids.

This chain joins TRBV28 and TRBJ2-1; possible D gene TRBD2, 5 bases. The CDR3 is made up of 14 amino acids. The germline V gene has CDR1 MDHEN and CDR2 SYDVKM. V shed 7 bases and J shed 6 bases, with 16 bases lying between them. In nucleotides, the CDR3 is TGTGCCAGCACCCCTCTCCTAGCAGGCAATGAGCAGTTCTTC. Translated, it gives CASTPLLAGNEQFF.

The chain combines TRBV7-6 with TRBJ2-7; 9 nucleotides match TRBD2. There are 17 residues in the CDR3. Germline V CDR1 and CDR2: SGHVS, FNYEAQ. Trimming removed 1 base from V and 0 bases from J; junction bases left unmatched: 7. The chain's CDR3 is CASSLGGGSGSSYEQYF. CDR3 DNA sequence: TGTGCCAGCAGCTTAGGGGGCGGTAGCGGGAGCTCCTACGAGCAGTACTTC.